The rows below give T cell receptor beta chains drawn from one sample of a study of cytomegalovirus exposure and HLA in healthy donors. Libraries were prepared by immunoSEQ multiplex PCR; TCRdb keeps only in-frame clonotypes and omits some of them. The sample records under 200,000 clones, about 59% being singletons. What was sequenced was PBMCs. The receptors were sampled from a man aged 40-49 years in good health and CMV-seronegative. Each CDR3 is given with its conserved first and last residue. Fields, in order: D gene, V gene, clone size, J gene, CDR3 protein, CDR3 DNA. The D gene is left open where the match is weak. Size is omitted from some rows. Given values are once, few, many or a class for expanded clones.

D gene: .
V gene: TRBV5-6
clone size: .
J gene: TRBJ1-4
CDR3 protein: CASSLRTVRHEKLFF
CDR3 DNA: TGTGCCAGCAGCCTCCGGACAGTTAGGCATGAAAAACTGTTTTTT

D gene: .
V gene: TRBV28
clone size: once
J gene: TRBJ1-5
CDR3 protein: CASSRRLNNQPQHF
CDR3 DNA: TGTGCCAGCAGCCGTCGACTTAACAATCAGCCCCAGCATTTT

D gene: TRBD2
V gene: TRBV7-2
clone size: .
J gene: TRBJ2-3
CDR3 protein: CASSLASGVTDTQYF
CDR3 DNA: TGTGCCAGCAGCTTAGCTAGCGGGGTTACAGATACGCAGTATTTT

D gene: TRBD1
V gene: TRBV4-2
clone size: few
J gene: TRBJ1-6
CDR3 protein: CASSQGGQPRNSPLHF
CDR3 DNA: TGTGCCAGCAGCCAAGGGGGACAGCCTAGAAATTCACCCCTCCACTTT

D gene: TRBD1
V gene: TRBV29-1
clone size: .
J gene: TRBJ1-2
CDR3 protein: CSVETGGGYTF
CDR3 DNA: TGCAGCGTTGAAACAGGGGGCGGCTACACCTTC

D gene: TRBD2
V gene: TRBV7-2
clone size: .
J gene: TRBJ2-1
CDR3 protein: CASSLAGLAGNEQFF
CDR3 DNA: TGTGCCAGCAGCTTAGCCGGACTAGCGGGTAATGAGCAGTTCTTC

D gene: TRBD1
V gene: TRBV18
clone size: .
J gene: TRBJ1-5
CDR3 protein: CASSAGTADQPQHF
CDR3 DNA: TGTGCCAGCTCGGCCGGGACAGCGGATCAGCCCCAGCATTTT

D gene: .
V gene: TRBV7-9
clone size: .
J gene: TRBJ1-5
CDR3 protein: CASSHTPYEYSNQPQHF
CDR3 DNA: TGTGCCAGCAGCCATACCCCGTACGAGTATAGCAATCAGCCCCAGCATTTT

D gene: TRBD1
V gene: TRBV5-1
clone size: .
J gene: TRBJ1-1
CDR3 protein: CASTGGTGGLDTEAFF
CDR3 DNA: TGCGCCAGCACAGGGGGGACAGGGGGCTTGGACACTGAAGCTTTCTTT

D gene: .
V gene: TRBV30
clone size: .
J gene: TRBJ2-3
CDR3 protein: CAWKQSTDTQYF
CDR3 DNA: TGTGCCTGGAAACAGAGCACAGATACGCAGTATTTT

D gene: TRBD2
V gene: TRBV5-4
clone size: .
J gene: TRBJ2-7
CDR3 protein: CASSRTGTSGEQYF
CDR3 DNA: TGTGCCAGCAGTCGGACCGGGACTAGCGGCGAGCAGTACTTC

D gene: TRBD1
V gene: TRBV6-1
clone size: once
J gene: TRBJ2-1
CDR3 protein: CASRRGQGARNEQFF
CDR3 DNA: TGTGCCAGCAGACGGGGACAGGGGGCGCGGAATGAGCAGTTCTTC

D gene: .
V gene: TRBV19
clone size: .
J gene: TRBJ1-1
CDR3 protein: CASSIDRRVPLMNTEAFF
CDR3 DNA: TGTGCCAGTAGTATAGATCGGAGGGTCCCTCTTATGAACACTGAAGCTTTCTTT

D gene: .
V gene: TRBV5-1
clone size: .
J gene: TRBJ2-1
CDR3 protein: CASSLGGSSYNEQFF
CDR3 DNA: TGCGCCAGCAGCTTGGGAGGGAGCTCCTACAATGAGCAGTTCTTC

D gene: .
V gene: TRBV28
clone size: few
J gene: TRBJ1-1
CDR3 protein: CASSSPGSSNTEAFF
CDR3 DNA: TGTGCCAGCAGTTCCCCGGGTTCGTCGAACACTGAAGCTTTCTTT

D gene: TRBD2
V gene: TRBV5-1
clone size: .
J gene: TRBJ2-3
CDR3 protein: CASSLMGGGVTDTQYF
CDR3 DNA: TGCGCCAGCAGCTTGATGGGCGGGGGGGTCACAGATACGCAGTATTTT

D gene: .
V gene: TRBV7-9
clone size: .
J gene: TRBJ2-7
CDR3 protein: CASSPQYEQYF
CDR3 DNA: TGTGCCAGCAGCCCCCAATACGAGCAGTACTTC

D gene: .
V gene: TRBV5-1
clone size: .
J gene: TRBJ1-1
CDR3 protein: CASSSDSTEAFF
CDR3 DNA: TGCGCCAGCAGCTCGGACAGCACTGAAGCTTTCTTT

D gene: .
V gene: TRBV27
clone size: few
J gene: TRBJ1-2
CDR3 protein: CASSLRGRGYGYTF
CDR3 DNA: TGTGCCAGCAGTTTAAGAGGGAGGGGGTATGGCTACACCTTC

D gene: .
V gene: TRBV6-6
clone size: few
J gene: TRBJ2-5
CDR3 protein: CASTQDLRETQYF
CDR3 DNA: TGTGCCAGCACCCAAGACTTGCGGGAGACCCAGTACTTC

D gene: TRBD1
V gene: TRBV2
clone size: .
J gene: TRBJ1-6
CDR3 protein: CASTGGSNSPLHF
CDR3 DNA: TGTGCCAGCACAGGGGGCAGTAATTCACCCCTCCACTTT

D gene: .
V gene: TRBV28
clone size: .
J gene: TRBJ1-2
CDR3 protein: CASLRTTGYGYTF
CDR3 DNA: TGTGCCAGTTTACGGACAACCGGGTATGGCTACACCTTC

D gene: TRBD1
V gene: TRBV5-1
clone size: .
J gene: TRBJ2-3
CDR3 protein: CASSQGQINTDTQYF
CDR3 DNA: TGCGCCAGCAGCCAGGGACAGATTAACACAGATACGCAGTATTTT

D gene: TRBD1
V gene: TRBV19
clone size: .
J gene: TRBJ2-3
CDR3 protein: CASSPQRDRAADTQYF
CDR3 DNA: TGTGCCAGTAGTCCCCAGAGAGACAGGGCTGCAGATACGCAGTATTTT

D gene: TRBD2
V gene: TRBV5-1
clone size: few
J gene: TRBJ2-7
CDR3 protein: CASSEPGGLYEQYF
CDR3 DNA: TGCGCCAGCAGCGAACCGGGAGGGCTCTACGAGCAGTACTTC

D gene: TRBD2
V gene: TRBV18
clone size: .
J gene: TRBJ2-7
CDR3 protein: CASSPTQGLAAAYEQYF
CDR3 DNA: TGTGCCAGCTCACCCACCCAGGGACTAGCTGCTGCCTACGAGCAGTACTTC

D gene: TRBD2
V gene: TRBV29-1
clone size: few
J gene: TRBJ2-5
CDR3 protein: CSVTLGLSGSSAETQYF
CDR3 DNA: TGCAGCGTTACGCTGGGGCTTAGCGGGAGTTCTGCAGAGACCCAGTACTTC

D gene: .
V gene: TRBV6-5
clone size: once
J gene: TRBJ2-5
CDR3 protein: CASKASVQETQYF
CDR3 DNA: TGTGCCAGCAAGGCTAGTGTTCAAGAGACCCAGTACTTC

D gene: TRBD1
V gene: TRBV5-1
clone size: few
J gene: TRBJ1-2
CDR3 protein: CASSGGTEKNYGYTF
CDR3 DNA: TGCGCCAGCAGCGGGGGGACAGAGAAAAACTATGGCTACACCTTC

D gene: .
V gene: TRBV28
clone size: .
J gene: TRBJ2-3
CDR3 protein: CASSPQRTDTQYF
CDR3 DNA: TGTGCCAGCAGTCCACAACGCACAGATACGCAGTATTTT

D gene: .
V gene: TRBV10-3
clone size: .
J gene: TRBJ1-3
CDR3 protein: CAISERGVTGNTIYF
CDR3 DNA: TGTGCCATCAGTGAAAGAGGAGTAACTGGAAACACCATATATTTT

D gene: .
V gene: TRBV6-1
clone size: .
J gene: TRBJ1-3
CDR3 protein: CASSGGYSGNTIYF
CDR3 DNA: TGTGCCAGCAGTGGGGGCTACTCTGGAAACACCATATATTTT

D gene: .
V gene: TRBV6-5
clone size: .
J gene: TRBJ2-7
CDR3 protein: CASTLDRMSYEQYF
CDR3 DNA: TGTGCCAGCACCCTCGACAGGATGTCCTACGAGCAGTACTTC

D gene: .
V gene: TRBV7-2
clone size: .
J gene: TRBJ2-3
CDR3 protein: CASSEQPTDTQYF
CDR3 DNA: TGTGCCAGCAGCGAGCAACCCACAGATACGCAGTATTTT

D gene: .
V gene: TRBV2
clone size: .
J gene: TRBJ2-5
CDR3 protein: CASSLLQETQYF
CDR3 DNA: TGTGCCAGCAGTCTCCTCCAAGAGACCCAGTACTTC

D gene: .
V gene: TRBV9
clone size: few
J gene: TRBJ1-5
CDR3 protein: CARESDQPQHF
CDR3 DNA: TGTGCCCGAGAATCCGATCAGCCCCAGCATTTT

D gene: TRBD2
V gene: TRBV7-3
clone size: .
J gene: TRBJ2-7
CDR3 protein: CASSNLAGSYEQYF
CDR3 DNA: TGTGCCAGCAGCAACCTAGCGGGAAGCTACGAGCAGTACTTC

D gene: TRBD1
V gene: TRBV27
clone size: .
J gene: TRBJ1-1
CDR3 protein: CASSWGGTGPTRSEAFF
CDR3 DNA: TGTGCCAGCAGTTGGGGGGGGACAGGGCCAACAAGATCTGAAGCTTTCTTT

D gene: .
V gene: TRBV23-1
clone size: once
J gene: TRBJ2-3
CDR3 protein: CASGFGGWDTDTQYF
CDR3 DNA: TGCGCCAGCGGTTTTGGGGGCTGGGACACAGATACGCAGTATTTT

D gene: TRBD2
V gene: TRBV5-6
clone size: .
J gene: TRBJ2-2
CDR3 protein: CASSSWTSGRVNTGELFF
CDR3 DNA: TGTGCCAGCAGCTCCTGGACTAGCGGGAGGGTAAACACCGGGGAGCTGTTTTTT

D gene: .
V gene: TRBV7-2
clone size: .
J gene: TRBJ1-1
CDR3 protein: CASLTEPNTEAFF
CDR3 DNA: TGTGCCAGTCTCACGGAGCCGAACACTGAAGCTTTCTTT

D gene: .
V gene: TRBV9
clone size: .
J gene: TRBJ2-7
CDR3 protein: CASNRDSSYEQYF
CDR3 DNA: TGTGCCAGCAACAGAGACAGCTCCTACGAGCAGTACTTC

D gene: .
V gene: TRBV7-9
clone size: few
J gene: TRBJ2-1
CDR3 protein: CASSLAIAGYSNEQFF
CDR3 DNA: TGTGCCAGCAGCTTAGCTATTGCGGGGTATTCGAATGAGCAGTTCTTC

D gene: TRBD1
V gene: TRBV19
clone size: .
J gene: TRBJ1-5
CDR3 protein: CASSIDTGGRQPQHF
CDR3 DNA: TGTGCCAGTAGTATAGACACAGGGGGCCGACAGCCCCAGCATTTT

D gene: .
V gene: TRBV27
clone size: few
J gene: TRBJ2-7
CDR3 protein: CASSLSTGRAYEQYF
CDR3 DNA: TGTGCCAGCAGTTTATCGACTGGCAGAGCCTACGAGCAGTACTTC

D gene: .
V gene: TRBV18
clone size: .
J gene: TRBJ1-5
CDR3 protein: CASSPRGSNQPQHF
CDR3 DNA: TGTGCCAGCTCACCCCGGGGTAGCAATCAGCCCCAGCATTTT